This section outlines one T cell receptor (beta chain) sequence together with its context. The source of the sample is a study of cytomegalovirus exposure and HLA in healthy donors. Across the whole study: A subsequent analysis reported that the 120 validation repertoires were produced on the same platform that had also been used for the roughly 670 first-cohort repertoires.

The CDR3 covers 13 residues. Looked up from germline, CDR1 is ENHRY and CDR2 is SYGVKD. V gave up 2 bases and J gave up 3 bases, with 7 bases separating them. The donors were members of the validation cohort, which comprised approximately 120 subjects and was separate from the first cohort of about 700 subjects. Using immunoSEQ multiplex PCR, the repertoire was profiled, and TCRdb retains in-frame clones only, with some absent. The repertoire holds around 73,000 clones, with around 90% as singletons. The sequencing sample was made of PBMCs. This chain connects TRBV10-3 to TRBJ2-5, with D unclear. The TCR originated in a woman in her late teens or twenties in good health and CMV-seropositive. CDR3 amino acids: CAISEGPKETQYF. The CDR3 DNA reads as TGTGCCATCAGTGAGGGGCCAAAAGAGACCCAGTACTTC.